A selection of T cell receptor beta chains follows, all from one sample in a study of blood T cell repertoires in COVID-19. Sequencing used immunoSEQ multiplex PCR; TCRdb keeps in-frame clones, though not all of them. The sample lists around 200,000 clones; approximately 86% were seen once. The sequenced sample consisted of peripheral blood. All receptors derive from a woman older than 75 in a cohort sampled during active or convalescent COVID-19. The CDR3 runs from the conserved cysteine through the conserved F or W. Each record gives: clone size, J gene, V gene, D gene, CDR3 protein, CDR3 DNA. The D gene is left open where the match is weak. Some rows have no size entry. The others give once, few or many, or a class for an expanded clone.

.	TRBJ2-1	TRBV18	.	CASSPLREPAYNEQFF	TGTGCCAGCTCACCACTAAGGGAGCCCGCCTACAATGAGCAGTTCTTC
.	TRBJ1-1	TRBV10-2	.	CASSDPYSQGLEAFF	TGCGCCAGCAGTGACCCGTACTCACAGGGCCTCGAAGCTTTCTTT
once	TRBJ2-5	TRBV7-9	TRBD1	CASSSGQGVETQYF	TGTGCCAGCAGCTCGGGACAGGGGGTTGAGACCCAGTACTTC
.	TRBJ1-2	TRBV5-4	.	CASSPYQTGNYGYTF	TGTGCCAGCAGCCCATACCAGACGGGGAACTATGGCTACACCTTC
.	TRBJ2-7	TRBV19	TRBD2	CASSKPGLASYEQYF	TGTGCCAGTAGTAAACCGGGACTAGCCTCGTACGAGCAGTACTTC
.	TRBJ2-7	TRBV10-3	.	CAISDDRSSYEQYF	TGTGCCATCAGTGATGACAGGAGCTCCTACGAGCAGTACTTC
.	TRBJ2-3	TRBV19	TRBD2	CASIGGSADTQYF	TGTGCCAGTATCGGCGGGAGTGCAGATACGCAGTATTTT
.	TRBJ1-1	TRBV7-9	.	CASSLSRVMNTEAFF	TGTGCCAGCAGCTTATCTCGGGTCATGAACACTGAAGCTTTCTTT
.	TRBJ2-4	TRBV4-1	.	CASSQDPSRGTLRLAKNIQYF	TGCGCCAGCAGCCAAGATCCTAGTAGAGGGACTCTGAGGCTAGCCAAAAACATTCAGTACTTC
.	TRBJ2-3	TRBV5-1	.	CASSLTDTSTDTQYF	TGCGCCAGCAGCTTGACAGATACTAGCACAGATACGCAGTATTTT
.	TRBJ2-2	TRBV24-1	TRBD1	CATSDRGGGLVTGELFF	TGTGCCACCAGTGACCGAGGGGGCGGGTTGGTGACCGGGGAGCTGTTTTTT
.	TRBJ2-7	TRBV30	TRBD1	CAWSALDRGYEQYF	TGTGCCTGGAGTGCGCTAGACAGGGGCTACGAGCAGTACTTC
.	TRBJ1-1	TRBV9	.	CASSVEGRGTEAFF	TGTGCCAGCAGCGTAGAAGGGAGAGGGACTGAAGCTTTCTTT
.	TRBJ2-1	TRBV11-2	.	CASSLLRGSNEQFF	TGTGCCAGCAGCTTACTACGGGGGTCCAATGAGCAGTTCTTC
.	TRBJ2-2	TRBV9	TRBD1	CASGGTGNTGELFF	TGTGCCAGCGGAGGGACAGGGAACACCGGGGAGCTGTTTTTT
.	TRBJ1-1	TRBV27	TRBD1	CASSFRGLYTEAFF	TGTGCCAGCAGTTTCAGGGGGCTGTACACTGAAGCTTTCTTT
.	TRBJ2-3	TRBV3-1/TRBV3-2	.	CASSLYRGTLADTQYF	TGTGCCAGCAGCCTATACCGGGGGACCTTGGCAGATACGCAGTATTTT
once	TRBJ2-3	TRBV5-8	.	CASSPFEAAGTDTQYF	TGTGCCAGCAGCCCCTTCGAAGCGGCGGGCACAGATACGCAGTATTTT
.	TRBJ1-3	TRBV9	.	CASSVDRASGNTIYF	TGTGCCAGCAGCGTAGACAGGGCGTCTGGAAACACCATATATTTT
.	TRBJ1-2	TRBV3-1/TRBV3-2	TRBD1	CASSQGQGATGYTF	TGTGCCAGCAGCCAGGGACAGGGAGCAACTGGCTACACCTTC
once	TRBJ1-2	TRBV4-2	.	CASSQDNSYGYTF	TGTGCCAGCAGCCAAGATAATTCCTATGGCTACACCTTC
.	TRBJ2-3	TRBV12-5	.	CASGLVQVTGSQYF	TGTGCTAGTGGTTTGGTACAAGTCACGGGATCACAGTATTTT
.	TRBJ2-1	TRBV10-2	TRBD1	CASTGKTGVDEQFF	TGCGCCAGCACTGGGAAGACAGGGGTCGATGAGCAGTTCTTC
.	TRBJ2-1	TRBV10-2	TRBD2	CASSGGLAGGTLNEQFF	TGCGCCAGCAGTGGGGGACTAGCGGGAGGGACGCTCAATGAGCAGTTCTTC
.	TRBJ2-7	TRBV3-1/TRBV3-2	.	CASSQEAWQGYEQYF	TGTGCCAGCAGCCAAGAGGCATGGCAGGGCTACGAGCAGTACTTC
few	TRBJ1-4	TRBV10-3	.	CAISTQGEKLFF	TGTGCCATCAGTACACAGGGAGAAAAACTGTTTTTT
.	TRBJ1-1	TRBV19	TRBD1	CASSVGDRVNTEAFF	TGTGCCAGTAGTGTGGGGGACAGGGTCAACACTGAAGCTTTCTTT
.	TRBJ2-5	TRBV30	TRBD2	CAWRLAGGETQYF	TGTGCCTGGAGGCTAGCGGGGGGAGAGACCCAGTACTTC
.	TRBJ2-5	TRBV5-1	TRBD1	CASSHGTGRGETQYF	TGCGCCAGCAGCCACGGGACAGGGCGAGGAGAGACCCAGTACTTC
.	TRBJ1-2	TRBV12-5	TRBD1	CASGLGDRVFGYTF	TGTGCTAGTGGTTTGGGGGACAGGGTCTTTGGCTACACCTTC
.	TRBJ2-5	TRBV6-5	.	CASSFGDIQETQYF	TGTGCCAGCAGTTTCGGGGACATACAAGAGACCCAGTACTTC
.	TRBJ2-3	TRBV9	TRBD1	CASSPRQGRSPDTQYF	TGTGCCAGCAGCCCCCGACAGGGACGATCCCCAGATACGCAGTATTTT
.	TRBJ1-5	TRBV10-3	.	CAISPGEWSTQPQHF	TGTGCCATCAGTCCCGGGGAATGGAGTACGCAGCCCCAGCATTTT
.	TRBJ1-5	TRBV11-2	.	CASHRDPYNQPQHF	TGTGCCAGCCACAGGGATCCCTACAATCAGCCCCAGCATTTT
once	TRBJ2-5	TRBV7-8	.	CASSAWRSGIKETQYF	TGTGCCAGCAGTGCTTGGAGGTCCGGGATAAAAGAGACCCAGTACTTC
.	TRBJ2-7	TRBV7-7	.	CASSPTHPDTSYEQYF	TGTGCTAGCAGCCCAACTCATCCGGACACTTCCTACGAGCAGTACTTC
few	TRBJ2-5	TRBV5-1	.	CASSSQGGARQETQYF	TGCGCCAGCAGCTCCCAGGGGGGTGCGAGGCAAGAGACCCAGTACTTC
.	TRBJ2-2	TRBV7-6	.	CASSLGSSVFGELFF	TGTGCCAGCAGCTTAGGGTCTAGTGTTTTCGGGGAGCTGTTTTTT
few	TRBJ1-5	TRBV19	TRBD1	CASSIGGQGVGQPQHF	TGTGCCAGTAGTATAGGGGGTCAGGGGGTGGGACAGCCCCAGCATTTT
.	TRBJ1-1	TRBV25-1	.	CASRAQAMNTEAFF	TGTGCCAGTCGTGCACAGGCCATGAACACTGAAGCTTTCTTT
.	TRBJ1-5	TRBV27	.	CASSSDTYSNQPQHF	TGTGCCAGCAGTTCGGACACTTATAGCAATCAGCCCCAGCATTTT
.	TRBJ1-3	TRBV19	TRBD1	CASSWDREGNTIYF	TGTGCCAGTAGTTGGGACAGGGAAGGAAACACCATATATTTT
.	TRBJ2-1	TRBV11-2	TRBD2	CASSLLFSALAGGREQFF	TGTGCCAGCAGCTTATTATTCAGTGCACTAGCGGGAGGTCGTGAGCAGTTCTTC
.	TRBJ2-1	TRBV6-2/TRBV6-3	TRBD2	CASSYPNSGRWSSYNEQFF	TGTGCCAGCAGTTACCCTAATAGCGGGAGATGGAGCTCCTACAATGAGCAGTTCTTC
.	TRBJ1-2	TRBV5-1	.	CASSPGQRIGGYTF	TGCGCCAGCAGCCCAGGACAGCGTATAGGTGGCTACACCTTC
.	TRBJ2-2	TRBV4-1	TRBD1	CASSQRDRSGGELFF	TGCGCCAGCAGCCAAAGGGACAGGTCGGGGGGGGAGCTGTTTTTT
.	TRBJ2-1	TRBV7-9	TRBD1	CASSSGGTGAYNEQFF	TGTGCCAGCAGCTCAGGCGGGACAGGGGCCTACAATGAGCAGTTCTTC
once	TRBJ1-6	TRBV3-1/TRBV3-2	.	CASSHGSGFVESPLHF	TGTGCCAGCAGCCACGGGTCGGGGTTCGTAGAATCACCCCTCCACTTT
.	TRBJ2-4	TRBV27	.	CASSPTGFAKNIQYF	TGTGCCAGCAGTCCCACAGGGTTTGCCAAAAACATTCAGTACTTC
.	TRBJ2-3	TRBV9	TRBD1	CASSVWTGNPTDTQYF	TGTGCCAGCAGCGTTTGGACAGGGAACCCCACAGATACGCAGTATTTT
.	TRBJ1-5	TRBV4-1	.	CASSAPTDQPQHF	TGCGCCAGCAGCGCCCCGACAGATCAGCCCCAGCATTTT
.	TRBJ1-2	TRBV6-5	.	CASSLGRQNNYGYTF	TGTGCCAGCAGTCTAGGCCGACAGAACAACTATGGCTACACCTTC
.	TRBJ2-2	TRBV7-9	.	CASSPGTPTGELFF	TGTGCCAGCAGCCCCGGGACTCCCACCGGGGAGCTGTTTTTT
.	TRBJ2-3	TRBV9	TRBD1	CASSVFGGTGGTDTQYF	TGTGCCAGCAGCGTATTCGGGGGGACAGGGGGCACAGATACGCAGTATTTT